Below, 17 T cell receptor beta chains from the same sample are listed, as sequenced in a study of long-term antiretroviral therapy in people with HIV. At survey level, the immunoSEQ assay was run in its v3.0 version. The protocol was immunoSEQ multiplex PCR, while the TCRdb copy is restricted to in-frame clones and leaves out a portion. This table has 25,000 to 35,000 clones, about 94% appearing once. Specimen: unsorted PBMCs, collected just over 7.2 years after starting antiretroviral therapy. The receptor set was obtained from a man between 50 and 59 years old with HIV.

The chain carries TRBV4-2 and TRBJ1-5, with 7 positions matching TRBD1. The J segment lost 2 bases and the V segment lost 1 base, leaving 8 bases of the junction unmatched. This CDR3 is 17 amino acids long. CDR1 LGHNA and CDR2 YNFKEQ come from the germline V gene. CDR3 region: CASSQVQGEVGNQPQHF. The DNA for the CDR3 is TGTGCCAGCAGCCAAGTTCAGGGGGAGGTAGGCAATCAGCCCCAGCATTTT.

This sequence joins TRBV4-3 and TRBJ2-7; D gene uncertain. This CDR3 comprises 14 residues. The V gene lost 0 bases and the J gene lost 6 bases, with 12 bases spanning the gap. Germline V gene sequence: CDR1 LGHNA, CDR2 YSLEER. CDR3 coding DNA: TGCGCCAGCAGCCAAGAGGCCAGAAGTCGCGAGCAGTACTTC. This encodes CASSQEARSREQYF.

This clone was counted between two and nine times. The gene calls are TRBV5-4 and TRBJ2-7, with D tentatively TRBD2 (6 bases). The length of the CDR3 is 13 residues. V lost 0 bases and J lost 7, with 11 bases in between. CDR1 and CDR2 (germline): SGHNT, YYREEE (reference sequence). The CDR3 DNA reads as TGTGCCAGCAGCTTGGATCGCGCGGGGGAGCAGTACTTC. Residues: CASSLDRAGEQYF.

The chain couples TRBV11-2 to TRBJ2-7; tentative D call: TRBD1 (5 bases). This CDR3 spans 14 amino acids. V lost 0 bases to trimming and J lost 6 bases, with 12 bases between them. CDR1 and CDR2 from the germline V gene are SGHAT and FQNNGV. CDR3 DNA: TGTGCCAGCAGCTTAGATATGGGGCAGCGCGAGCAGTACTTC. It codes for CASSLDMGQREQYF.

The chain combines TRBV4-2 with TRBJ2-7; 7 bases match TRBD2. Germline lookup yields CDR1 LGHNA and CDR2 YNFKEQ. V lost 0 bases, J lost 0 bases, and 5 bases stayed unmatched. The CDR3 is 16 residues long. The CDR3 protein is CASSQEGGSHSYEQYF. The CDR3 DNA sequence: TGTGCCAGCAGCCAAGAGGGGGGGAGCCACTCCTACGAGCAGTACTTC.

This chain uses TRBV5-4 with TRBJ2-5; the D is unclear. The CDR3 loop spans 13 amino acids. The germline V gene has CDR1 SGHNT and CDR2 YYREEE (reference sequence). Trimming took off 0 bases at V and 5 bases at J, with 8 bases between the two ends. CDR3 nucleotides: TGTGCCAGCAGCTTGGCTTCGAGGGAGACCCAGTACTTC. This encodes CASSLASRETQYF.

The chain joins TRBV6-1 to TRBJ1-2, with TRBD1 matching over 8 bases. V gave up 8 bases and J gave up 2 bases; unmatched junction bases: 4. Germline V gene data show CDR1 as MNHNS and CDR2 as SASEGT. The CDR3 totals 13 residues. CDR3 loop: CASLGQENYGYTF. Written as DNA, the CDR3 is TGTGCCAGCCTGGGACAGGAAAACTATGGCTACACCTTC.

The chain carries TRBV6-1 and TRBJ2-5; a weak D match, TRBD1 (5 bases). V was clipped by 6 bases and J by 4 bases, with 18 bases between them. Germline V CDR1 and CDR2: MNHNS, SASEGT. This CDR3 is 15 amino acids long. The CDR3 spells CASRALQERLETQYF. In DNA, the CDR3 is TGTGCCAGCAGGGCGTTACAGGAACGCCTAGAGACCCAGTACTTC.

This clone was observed a few times. The genes are TRBV7-8 and TRBJ1-5; TRBD1 is a possible D gene (6 bases). This CDR3 comprises 14 residues. Germline V gene lookup returns CDR1 SGHVS and CDR2 FQNEAQ. The V gene lost 6 bases and the J gene lost 7 bases, with 16 bases spanning the gap. CDR3 loop: CASSPTTGVQPQHF. As DNA, the CDR3 is TGTGCCAGCAGTCCTACGACAGGCGTCCAGCCCCAGCATTTT.

The rearrangement joins TRBV29-1 to TRBJ2-1; D call uncertain. In germline, CDR1 is SQVTM, CDR2 ANQGSEA. Trimming left V 1 base short and J 15 bases short, with 19 bases between. The CDR3 consists of 13 residues. The CDR3 region is CSVEVGLAEQPFF. Here the CDR3 DNA reads TGCAGCGTTGAAGTAGGTCTCGCGGAGCAGCCGTTCTTC.

CDR3 DNA: TGTGCCAGCAGTGACGGCAACAAACGGGCTGATACGCAGTATTTT. Encoded protein: CASSDGNKRADTQYF. The V and J genes are TRBV6-1 and TRBJ2-3; D uncertain. V lost 3 bases to trimming and J lost 6 bases, with 16 bases between them. The CDR3 is made up of 15 amino acids. In germline, CDR1 is MNHNS, CDR2 SASEGT.

This chain joins TRBV6-1 and TRBJ1-5; TRBD1 is a possible D gene (6 bases). The CDR3 runs to 13 residues. Trimming left V 5 bases short and J 3 bases short, with 8 bases between. Germline values: CDR1 MNHNS, CDR2 SASEGT. DNA for the CDR3: TGTGCCAGCAGTCGGGACATCAATCAGCCCCAGCATTTT. Translated: CASSRDINQPQHF.

The gene calls are TRBV7-3 and TRBJ1-6, with 8 bases matching TRBD1. This CDR3 is built from 15 residues. V lost 5 bases and J lost 7; bases outside the gene matches: 7. Germline-derived CDR1 and CDR2 are SGHTA and FQGTGA. The CDR3 is CASSMQGANNSPLHF. CDR3 nucleotides: TGTGCCAGCAGCATGCAGGGGGCAAACAATTCACCCCTCCACTTT.

The V call is TRBV5-1, the J call TRBJ2-7; 8 positions agree with TRBD1. V lost 0 bases, J lost 2 bases, and 1 base stayed unmatched. The CDR3 loop spans 14 amino acids. CDR1 and CDR2 (germline): SGHRS, YFSETQ. For the CDR3, the DNA is TGCGCCAGCAGCTTGGCAGGGGGCCCCTACGAGCAGTACTTC. It encodes CASSLAGGPYEQYF.

This chain links TRBV30 with TRBJ1-2, with D unclear. Germline CDR1 is GTSNPN and CDR2 is SVGIG (reference sequence). The CDR3 covers 12 residues. CDR3 in DNA: TGTGCGGGAAAGGGAGAAAGCTATGGCTACACCTTC. Its translation is CAGKGESYGYTF.

The rearrangement links TRBV7-3 to TRBJ2-2, with a tentative D call TRBD1 (6 bases). The V and J ends lost 0 bases and 8 bases respectively, with 10 bases between them. Germline V gene data show CDR1 as SGHTA and CDR2 as FQGTGA. This CDR3 is 14 amino acids long. The DNA for the CDR3 is TGTGCCAGCAGCTTAACCCCTACAGGGGGGGAGCTGTTTTTT. It yields the protein CASSLTPTGGELFF.

The CDR3 loop reads CASSEGGEQYF. In DNA, the CDR3 is TGCGCCAGCAGCGAGGGTGGAGAGCAGTACTTC. V and J are TRBV10-2 and TRBJ2-7, with a possible D match to TRBD2 (5 bases). V was clipped by 6 bases and J by 7 bases, with 10 bases between them. The length of the CDR3 is 11 residues. Germline V CDR1 and CDR2: WSHSY, SAAADI.